This entry lists 31 T cell receptor beta chains sequenced from one sample in a study of siplizumab effects on memory and regulatory T cells. TCRdb's copy holds only in-frame clones and misses some; the assay was immunoSEQ multiplex PCR. Counted here are approximately 52,000 clones, 95% to 97% occurring once; the ten biggest clones make up under 0.7%. Source material: naive CD4+ T cells sorted from blood. These TCRs come from a human donor in good health.

This sequence joins TRBV28 and TRBJ1-5; 9 bases line up with TRBD1. From germline, CDR1 is MDHEN and CDR2 SYDVKM. This CDR3 region has 16 residues. V gave up 7 bases and J gave up 1 base; unmatched junction bases: 8. The chain's CDR3 is CASMTGGGRSNQPQHF. The DNA of the CDR3 is TGTGCCAGCATGACAGGGGGTGGCAGGAGCAATCAGCCCCAGCATTTT.

The J gene is TRBJ1-5, the V gene TRBV15, with TRBD1 matching 7 bases. Unmatched junction bases numbered 4, after V lost 2 bases and J lost 3 bases. The CDR3 consists of 15 residues. CDR1 LNHNV and CDR2 YYDKDF come from the germline V gene (reference sequence). The CDR3 region is CATSRRGTVNQPQHF. In DNA, the CDR3 is TGTGCCACCAGCAGACGGGGGACAGTCAATCAGCCCCAGCATTTT.

The chain couples TRBV12-5 to TRBJ2-1; TRBD2 agrees at 10 bases. This CDR3 spans 17 amino acids. Germline values: CDR1 LGHNT, CDR2 FRNRAP. V lost 2 bases, J lost 4 bases, and 8 bases stayed unmatched. As DNA, the CDR3 is TGTGCTAGTGGTTTGCCCTCCGGACTAGCGGTTTACAATGAGCAGTTCTTC. As protein: CASGLPSGLAVYNEQFF.

The table lists this clone with a count of one. V usage is TRBV5-1 and J usage is TRBJ1-2; D unresolved. The CDR3 sequence is 15 residues long. Germline-derived CDR1 and CDR2 are SGHRS and YFSETQ. Deletions cut 6 bases from V and 0 bases from J, with 15 bases between. Written as DNA, the CDR3 is TGCGCCAGCACAATGGTGGCAGGAGCTAACTATGGCTACACCTTC. Residues: CASTMVAGANYGYTF.

This chain uses TRBV5-4 with TRBJ2-1, with 7 bases matching TRBD2. With V trimmed by 4 bases and J by 4 bases, 8 bases remained unmatched. Germline values: CDR1 SGHNT, CDR2 YYREEE (reference sequence). This CDR3 spans 15 amino acids. The CDR3 DNA follows: TGTGCCAGCAGCCCCGGGACTACCGAGTACAATGAGCAGTTCTTC. The encoded protein is CASSPGTTEYNEQFF. The full variable domain, rest sourced from reference TRBV5-4 and TRBJ2-1, is ETGVTQSPTHLIKTRGQQVTLRCSSQSGHNTVSWYQQALGQGPQFIFQYYREEENGRGNFPPRFSGLQFPNYSSELNVNALELDDSALYLCASSPGTTEYNEQFFGPGTRLTVL.

The rearrangement uses TRBV6-9 and TRBJ1-1, with 8 positions matching TRBD1. The CDR3 has 12 amino acids. The V gene end was trimmed by 5 bases and the J gene end by 10 bases; junction bases not matched to a gene: 6. The germline V gene encodes CDR1 MNHGY and CDR2 SVAAGI. The CDR3 reads CASSPGGARAFF. CDR3 in DNA: TGTGCCAGCAGTCCAGGGGGCGCGAGAGCTTTCTTT.

This sequence joins TRBV6-6 and TRBJ1-4; TRBD1 aligns across 9 bases. Germline lookup yields CDR1 MNHNY and CDR2 SVGAGI (reference sequence). Germline trimming cut 11 bases from V and 8 bases from J; bases unmatched to any gene: 12. The CDR3 runs 14 residues. In DNA form, the CDR3 reads TGTGCCGGGAAAGCCGGGACAGGGCCCGAAAAACTGTTTTTT. Translated: CAGKAGTGPEKLFF.

As concerns this clone: A junction end diverges from the germline sequence, so it may reflect a read error. The V gene is TRBV18, the J gene TRBJ1-1; TRBD1 might be the D (6 bases). This CDR3 comprises 12 residues. Germline loops: CDR1 KGHSH, CDR2 LQKENI. For the CDR3, the DNA is TGTGCCAGCTCACCGGGGCAGGGGCGAGGGGCCTTT. Translating it yields CASSPGQGRGAF.

The gene calls are TRBV6-5 and TRBJ1-2, with TRBD1 as a possible D gene (5 bases). CDR3 length: 15 residues. CDR1 and CDR2 from the germline V gene are MNHEY and SVGAGI. V was trimmed by 5 bases and J by 7 bases, leaving 20 bases between them. CDR3 sequence: CASSPLINTGSGYTF. The CDR3 region has the DNA TGTGCCAGCAGTCCTCTAATAAATACAGGTAGTGGCTACACCTTC.

The rearrangement uses TRBV6-5 and TRBJ2-7; 14 positions agree with TRBD2. Germline CDR1 is MNHEY and CDR2 is SVGAGI. After removal of 6 bases from V and 2 bases from J, the junction contained 3 bases not matched to a gene. The CDR3 extends over 15 amino acids. CDR3 protein: CASSRTSGGPYEQYF. The CDR3 DNA reads as TGTGCCAGCAGCCGGACTAGCGGGGGGCCCTACGAGCAGTACTTC.

This clone was seen only once. This chain joins TRBV11-2 and TRBJ2-1; TRBD2 matches at 12 bases. Germline lookup yields CDR1 SGHAT and CDR2 FQNNGV. There are 17 residues in the CDR3. The V gene end was trimmed by 0 bases and the J gene end by 9 bases; junction bases not matched to a gene: 9. DNA for the CDR3: TGTGCCAGCAGCTTAGATGTCGGACTAGCGGGATCGTTTGAGCAGTTCTTC. This gives the protein CASSLDVGLAGSFEQFF.

The chain uses TRBV7-3 and TRBJ2-1; 7 positions match TRBD2. The ends lost 5 bases at V and 5 bases at J; junction bases unmatched: 9. Germline lookup yields CDR1 SGHTA and CDR2 FQGTGA. This CDR3 comprises 15 residues. CDR3 sequence (DNA): TGTGCCAGCAGCCCCGGGAGGCCGGGGGACAATGAGCAGTTCTTC. Its protein product is CASSPGRPGDNEQFF.

The chain employs TRBV9 and TRBJ2-7; TRBD2 agrees at 14 bases. CDR1 and CDR2 (germline): SGDLS, YYNGEE. The trim removed 4 bases at V and 5 bases at J, leaving 5 bases unmatched. The CDR3 spans 15 residues. CDR3 sequence reads: CASSTGTSGSDEQYF. The DNA for the CDR3 is TGTGCCAGCAGCACAGGGACTAGCGGGAGCGACGAGCAGTACTTC. Supplemented by reference TRBV9 and TRBJ2-7, the full variable domain reads DSGVTQTPKHLITATGQRVTLRCSPRSGDLSVYWYQQSLDQGLQFLIQYYNGEERAKGNILERFSAQQFPDLHSELNLSSLELGDSALYFCASSTGTSGSDEQYFGPGTRLTVT.

This chain uses TRBV5-1 with TRBJ2-7; the match to TRBD1 covers 11 bases. Germline-derived CDR1 and CDR2 are SGHRS and YFSETQ. The CDR3 is 14 residues long. Trimming removed 3 bases from V and 5 bases from J; junction bases left unmatched: 4. CDR3 in DNA: TGCGCCAGCAGCTACCGGGACAGGGGGAACGAGCAGTACTTC. Its translation: CASSYRDRGNEQYF.

The table lists this clone with a few counts. The V gene is TRBV6-6, the J gene TRBJ1-1, with 9 bases that match TRBD1. The CDR3 covers 14 residues. Germline CDR1 is MNHNY and CDR2 is SVGAGI (reference sequence). Trimming took 6 bases from V and 8 from J; bases not matched to a gene: 10. The CDR3: CASSMGQGVAEAFF. The CDR3 bases are TGTGCCAGCAGCATGGGACAGGGTGTGGCGGAAGCTTTCTTT.

As regards this clone: One junction end does not reproduce the germline sequence, and a read error may be involved. This chain links TRBV7-9 with TRBJ1-2, with a tentative D call TRBD1 (5 bases). CDR1 is SEHNR, CDR2 FQNEAQ, per germline (reference sequence). The CDR3 contains 12 residues. The CDR3 nucleotides read TGTGCCAGCAGGAAGGCCGGGGGGGGTCTCTCCTTC. Translating it yields CASRKAGGGLSF. The variable domain in full, with the rest retrieved from reference TRBV7-9 and TRBJ1-2, is DTGVSQNPRHKITKRGQNVTFRCDPISEHNRLYWYRQTLGQGPEFLTYFQNEAQLEKSRLLSDRFSAERPKGSFSTLEIQRTEQGDSAMYLCASRKAGGGLSFGSGTRLTVV.

This clone appeared once. The V call is TRBV27, the J call TRBJ1-2; D is unclear. Germline-derived CDR1 and CDR2 are MNHEY and SMNVEV (reference sequence). V was pared by 5 bases and J by 7 bases, with 20 bases between. The CDR3 is 15 residues long. In nucleotides, the CDR3 is TGTGCCAGCAGTAGCCGCGACGGGAGGTCGGTTGGCTACACCTTC. This translates into CASSSRDGRSVGYTF.

The V call is TRBV19, the J call TRBJ1-5; the match to TRBD1 covers 8 bases. The length of the CDR3 is 17 residues. Germline trimming cut 4 bases from V and 2 bases from J; bases unmatched to any gene: 10. Germline CDR1 and CDR2: LNHDA and SQIVND (reference sequence). The CDR3 loop is CASSTGQGQWGNQPQHF. Written as DNA, the CDR3 is TGTGCCAGTAGTACAGGACAGGGTCAATGGGGCAATCAGCCCCAGCATTTT.

This chain links TRBV5-4 with TRBJ1-1, with D possibly matching TRBD1 (5 bases). CDR3 length: 15 amino acids. V was trimmed by 4 bases and J by 7 bases, leaving 20 bases between them. CDR1 and CDR2 (germline): SGHNT, YYREEE (reference sequence). CDR3 bases: TGTGCCAGCAGCCTACCGGGACTAGGCAAAGGTGAAGCTTTCTTT. It codes for CASSLPGLGKGEAFF.

The rearrangement uses TRBV6-1 and TRBJ1-2; maybe TRBD1 (6 bases). With 2 bases removed from V and 2 bases from J, the gap between germline ends came to 15 bases. The V gene's germline CDR1 is MNHNS and CDR2 SASEGT. The CDR3 spans 16 residues. Here the CDR3 DNA reads TGTGCCAGCAGTGAACAGCTGGGACAAGTGAACTATGGCTACACCTTC. The encoded protein is CASSEQLGQVNYGYTF.

This chain joins TRBV7-6 and TRBJ2-1; 9 bases align to TRBD2. Germline V gene sequence: CDR1 SGHVS, CDR2 FNYEAQ. V lost 5 bases to trimming and J lost 5 bases; unmatched junction nucleotides: 7. The CDR3 has 15 residues. CDR3 DNA: TGTGCCAGCAGCATTCCGGGACTAGCCGACAATGAGCAGTTCTTC. Protein sequence: CASSIPGLADNEQFF.

The rearrangement uses TRBV21-1 and TRBJ2-5; TRBD1 is the table's D call and was not checked against the DNA. The end of the DNA aligns better with TRBJ2-7, so the J call may be wrong. TRBV21-1 is a pseudogene. The CDR3 runs 12 residues. DNA of the CDR3: TGTGCCAGCAGCAACAGGGCGTACGAGCAGTACTTC. Its protein product is CASSNRAYEQYF.

This clone was seen just once. The rearrangement uses TRBV7-9 and TRBJ2-7; 8 bases line up with TRBD1. Germline CDR1 is SEHNR and CDR2 is FQNEAQ (reference sequence). Trimming took 4 bases from V and 2 from J; bases not matched to a gene: 4. The CDR3 consists of 14 residues. The CDR3 sequence is CASSSGQGTYEQYF. CDR3 bases: TGTGCCAGCAGCTCCGGACAGGGCACCTACGAGCAGTACTTC.

V and J are TRBV20-1 and TRBJ2-5; D uncertain. Trimming left V 6 bases short and J 2 bases short, with 7 bases between. This CDR3 contains 11 residues. CDR1 DFQATT and CDR2 SNEGSKA come from the germline V gene (reference sequence). CDR3 in amino acids: CSAGIQETQYF. CDR3 nucleotide sequence: TGCAGTGCGGGGATACAAGAGACCCAGTACTTC.

V gene TRBV25-1 combines with J gene TRBJ2-1; TRBD1 aligns across 8 bases. CDR1 is MGHDK and CDR2 is SYGVNS in the germline V gene. This CDR3 is built from 14 residues. V shed 4 bases and J 4 bases; nucleotides not matched to a gene: 3. The DNA of the CDR3 is TGTGCCAGCAGTGGGACAGGGAGGTACAATGAGCAGTTCTTC. This codes for CASSGTGRYNEQFF.

This chain joins TRBV6-1 and TRBJ2-6; D remains unclear. Germline CDR1 MNHNS, CDR2 SASEGT. The CDR3 runs to 16 residues. The V and J ends lost 1 base and 0 bases respectively, with 7 bases between them. CDR3 coding DNA: TGTGCCAGCAGTGAAGGGACGGCCTCTGGGGCCAACGTCCTGACTTTC. Residues: CASSEGTASGANVLTF.

The chain carries TRBV2 and TRBJ2-2; D not resolved. V lost 3 bases, J lost 1 base, and 9 bases lay in between. Looked up from germline, CDR1 is SNHLY and CDR2 is FYNNEI. There are 15 residues in the CDR3. The CDR3 DNA follows: TGTGCCAGCAGTGAGGGGTTACTGAACACCGGGGAGCTGTTTTTT. Its protein is CASSEGLLNTGELFF.

The chain couples TRBV11-3 to TRBJ2-1; TRBD2 agrees at 7 bases. The CDR3 runs 17 residues. Germline CDR1 reads SGHNT; CDR2 reads YENEEA. Trimming took 5 bases from V and 7 from J; bases not matched to a gene: 17. The CDR3, as DNA: TGTGCCAGCAGCCTACGACTAGCCCACATACTCCTTAATGAGCAGTTCTTC. Amino acid sequence: CASSLRLAHILLNEQFF.

V and J are TRBV29-1 and TRBJ2-3; 10 bases are shared with TRBD2. The CDR3 consists of 15 residues. V lost 3 bases and J lost 3; bases outside the gene matches: 6. Germline V lookup: CDR1 SQVTM, CDR2 ANQGSEA. The CDR3 loop reads CSVDRASGSTDTQYF. CDR3 nucleotides: TGCAGCGTTGATAGGGCTAGCGGGAGTACAGATACGCAGTATTTT.

The chain links TRBV5-1 to TRBJ2-7; D is uncertain. CDR3 length: 13 amino acids. Germline CDR1 and CDR2: SGHRS and YFSETQ. The V and J ends lost 6 bases and 8 bases respectively, with 18 bases between them. The DNA for the CDR3 is TGCGCCAGCATGTCTTCCTCAAGGTTTAAGCAGTACTTC. As protein: CASMSSSRFKQYF.

The chain carries TRBV6-5 and TRBJ2-2, with D perhaps TRBD1 or TRBD2 (5 bases each). The CDR3 loop spans 15 amino acids. Deletions cut 7 bases from V and 6 bases from J, with 18 bases between. Per germline, CDR1 MNHEY and CDR2 SVGAGI. The CDR3 spells CASTKRDVGAGELFF. The CDR3 DNA sequence: TGTGCCAGCACCAAACGGGACGTTGGGGCCGGGGAGCTGTTTTTT.